The present TCR beta chain was sequenced within a study of cytomegalovirus exposure and HLA in healthy donors. Study observations and caveats: TCR beta chains numbering roughly 150 were designated cytomegalovirus-associated.

Donors were drawn from the approximately 120-subject validation cohort, separate from the roughly 700-subject first cohort. Points on this clone: Its specificity is unknown.

Clones were sequenced by immunoSEQ multiplex PCR, and TCRdb holds only the in-frame ones, with some missing. The sample lists around 190,000 clones, roughly nine tenths seen once, with approximately 7% in the top ten. Germline lookup yields CDR1 MNHEY and CDR2 SMNVEV (reference sequence). The CDR3 length is 14 residues. The V segment lost 8 bases and the J segment 2 bases; nucleotides outside the gene matches: 9. The sequence derives from a man aged 30 to 45 in good health and CMV-seropositive. The sequencing sample was made of PBMCs. The chain recombines TRBV27 with TRBJ2-7; 7 nucleotides match TRBD1. CDR3 in DNA: TGTGCCAGCCGAAGGGGCGACAGGGCCTACGAGCAGTACTTC. Its translation is CASRRGDRAYEQYF.